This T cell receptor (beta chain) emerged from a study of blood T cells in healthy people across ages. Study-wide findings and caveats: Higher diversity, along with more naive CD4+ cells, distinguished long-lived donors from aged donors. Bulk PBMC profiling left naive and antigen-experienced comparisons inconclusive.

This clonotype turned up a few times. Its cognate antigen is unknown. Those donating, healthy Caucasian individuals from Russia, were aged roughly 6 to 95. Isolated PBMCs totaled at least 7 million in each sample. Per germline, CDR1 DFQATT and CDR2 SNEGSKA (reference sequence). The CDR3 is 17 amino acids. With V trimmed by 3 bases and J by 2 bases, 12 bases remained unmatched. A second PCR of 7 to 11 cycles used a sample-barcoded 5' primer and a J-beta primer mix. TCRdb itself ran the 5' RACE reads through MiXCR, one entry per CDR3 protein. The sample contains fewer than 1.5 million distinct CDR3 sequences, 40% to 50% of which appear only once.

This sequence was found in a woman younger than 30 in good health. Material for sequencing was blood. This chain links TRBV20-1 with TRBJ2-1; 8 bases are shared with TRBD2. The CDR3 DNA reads TGCAGTGCTAGGAAGGAGAGGCCACTAGCGGCCTACAATGAGCAGTTCTTC. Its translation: CSARKERPLAAYNEQFF.